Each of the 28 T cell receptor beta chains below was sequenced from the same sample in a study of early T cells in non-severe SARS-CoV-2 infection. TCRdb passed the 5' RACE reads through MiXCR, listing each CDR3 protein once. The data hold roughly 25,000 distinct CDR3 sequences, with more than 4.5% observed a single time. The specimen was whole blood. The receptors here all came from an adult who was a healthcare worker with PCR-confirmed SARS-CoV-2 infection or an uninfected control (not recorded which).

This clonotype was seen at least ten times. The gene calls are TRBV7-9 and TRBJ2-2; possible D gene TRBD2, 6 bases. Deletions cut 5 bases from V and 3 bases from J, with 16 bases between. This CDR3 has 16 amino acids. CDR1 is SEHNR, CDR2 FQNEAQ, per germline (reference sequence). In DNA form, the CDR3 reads TGTGCCAGCAGCCGGGGGACGGGGTCGGACACCGGGGAGCTGTTTTTT. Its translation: CASSRGTGSDTGELFF.

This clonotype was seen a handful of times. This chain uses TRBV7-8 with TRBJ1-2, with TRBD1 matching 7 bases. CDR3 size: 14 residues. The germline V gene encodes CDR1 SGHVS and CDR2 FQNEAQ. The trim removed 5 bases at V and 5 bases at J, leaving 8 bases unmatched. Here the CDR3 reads CASSPRGTAYGYTF. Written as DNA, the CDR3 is TGTGCCAGCAGCCCACGGGGGACAGCGTATGGCTACACCTTC. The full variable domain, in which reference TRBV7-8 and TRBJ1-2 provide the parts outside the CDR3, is GAGVSQSPRYKVAKRGQDVALRCDPISGHVSLFWYQQALGQGPEFLTYFQNEAQLDKSGLPSDRFFAERPEGSVSTLKIQRTQQEDSAVYLCASSPRGTAYGYTFGSGTRLTVV.

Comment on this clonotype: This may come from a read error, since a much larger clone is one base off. The CDR3 coding sequence is TGCGCCAGCAGCTTCCGAGGGACGGCGGGCACTGAAGCTTTCTTT. Translating it yields CASSFRGTAGTEAFF. The V and J genes are TRBV5-1 and TRBJ1-1; TRBD1 might be the D (5 bases). CDR3 length equals 15 residues. Looked up from germline, CDR1 is SGHRS and CDR2 is YFSETQ. V was cut by 2 bases and J by 4 bases, with 15 bases left in between.

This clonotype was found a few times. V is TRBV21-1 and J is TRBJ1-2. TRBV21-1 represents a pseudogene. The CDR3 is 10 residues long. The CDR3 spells CASSIPPYTF. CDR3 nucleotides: TGTGCCAGCAGCATCCCACCCTACACCTTC.

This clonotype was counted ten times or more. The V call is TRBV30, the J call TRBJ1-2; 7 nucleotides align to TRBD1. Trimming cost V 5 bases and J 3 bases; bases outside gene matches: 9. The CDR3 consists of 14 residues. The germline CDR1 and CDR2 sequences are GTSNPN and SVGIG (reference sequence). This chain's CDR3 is CAWSPGQNYYGYTF. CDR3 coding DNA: TGTGCCTGGTCTCCGGGACAGAACTACTATGGCTACACCTTC. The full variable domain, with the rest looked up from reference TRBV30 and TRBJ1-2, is SQTIHQWPATLVQPVGSPLSLECTVEGTSNPNLYWYRQAAGRGLQLLFYSVGIGQISSEVPQNLSASRPQDRQFILSSKKLLLSDSGFYLCAWSPGQNYYGYTFGSGTRLTVV.

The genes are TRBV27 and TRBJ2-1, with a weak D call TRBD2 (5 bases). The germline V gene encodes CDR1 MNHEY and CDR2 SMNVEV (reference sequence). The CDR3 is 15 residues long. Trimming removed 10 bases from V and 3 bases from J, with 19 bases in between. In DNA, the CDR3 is TGTGCCAACGGTATAGACGGGGAATACTACAATGAGCAGTTCTTC. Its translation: CANGIDGEYYNEQFF.

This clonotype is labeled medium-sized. CDR3 in amino acids: CASSLFETQYF. CDR3 in DNA: TGTGCCAGCAGCTTATTTGAGACCCAGTACTTC. The rearrangement links TRBV11-2 to TRBJ2-5, with D uncertain. CDR1 is SGHAT, CDR2 FQNNGV, per germline. Trimming stripped 2 bases from V and 5 bases from J, with 3 bases between. The CDR3 totals 11 residues.

The CDR3 coding sequence is TGCGCCAGCAGCTTGGGGACAGGGGTCTACGAGCAGTACTTC. Amino acid sequence: CASSLGTGVYEQYF. The chain joins TRBV5-1 to TRBJ2-7; 9 bases are a match to TRBD1. The CDR3 consists of 14 residues. V was pared by 0 bases and J by 3 bases, with 1 base of the junction left unmatched. Germline values: CDR1 SGHRS, CDR2 YFSETQ.

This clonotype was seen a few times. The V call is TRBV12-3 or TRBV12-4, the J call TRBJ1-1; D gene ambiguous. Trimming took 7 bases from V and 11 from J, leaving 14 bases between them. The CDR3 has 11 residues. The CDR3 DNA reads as TGTGCCAGCACCCTGGCCCTGTGGGCTTTCTTT. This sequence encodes CASTLALWAFF.

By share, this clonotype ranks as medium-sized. The CDR3 protein is CASSYQTGWAGELFF. CDR3 DNA: TGTGCCAGCAGTTACCAGACAGGTTGGGCCGGGGAGCTGTTTTTT. This rearrangement joins TRBV6-6 to TRBJ2-2, with a tentative D call TRBD1 (6 bases). Germline V gives CDR1 MNHNY, CDR2 SVGAGI (reference sequence). V was cut by 2 bases and J by 6 bases, with 13 bases left in between. The CDR3 runs 15 residues.

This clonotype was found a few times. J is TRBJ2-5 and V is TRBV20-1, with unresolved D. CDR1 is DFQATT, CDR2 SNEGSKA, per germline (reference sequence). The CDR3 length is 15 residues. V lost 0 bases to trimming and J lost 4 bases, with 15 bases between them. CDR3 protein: CSARDWPSSRETQYF. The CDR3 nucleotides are TGCAGTGCTAGAGATTGGCCCTCCAGTCGAGAGACCCAGTACTTC.

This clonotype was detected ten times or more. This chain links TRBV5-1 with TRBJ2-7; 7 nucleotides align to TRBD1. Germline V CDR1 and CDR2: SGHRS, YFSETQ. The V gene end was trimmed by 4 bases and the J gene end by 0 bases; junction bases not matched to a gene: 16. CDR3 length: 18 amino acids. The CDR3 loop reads CASSVQVRTGRDSYEQYF. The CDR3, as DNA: TGCGCCAGCAGCGTCCAAGTAAGGACAGGTCGTGACTCCTACGAGCAGTACTTC.

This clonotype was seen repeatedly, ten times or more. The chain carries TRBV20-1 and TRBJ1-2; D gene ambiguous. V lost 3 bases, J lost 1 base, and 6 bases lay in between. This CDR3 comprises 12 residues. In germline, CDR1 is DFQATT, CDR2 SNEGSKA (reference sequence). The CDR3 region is CSASTDNYGYTF. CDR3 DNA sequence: TGCAGTGCTAGCACAGATAACTATGGCTACACCTTC.

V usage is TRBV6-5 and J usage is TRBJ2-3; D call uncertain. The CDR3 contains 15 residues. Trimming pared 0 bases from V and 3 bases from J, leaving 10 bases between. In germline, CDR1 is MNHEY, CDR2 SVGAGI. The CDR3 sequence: CASSYSSVRTDTQYF. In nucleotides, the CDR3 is TGTGCCAGCAGTTACTCTTCGGTTAGGACAGATACGCAGTATTTT.

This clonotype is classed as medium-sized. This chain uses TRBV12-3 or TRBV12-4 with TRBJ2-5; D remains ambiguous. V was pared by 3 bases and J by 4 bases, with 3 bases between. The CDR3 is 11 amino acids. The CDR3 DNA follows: TGTGCCAGCAGTTTGGCAGAGACCCAGTACTTC. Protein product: CASSLAETQYF.

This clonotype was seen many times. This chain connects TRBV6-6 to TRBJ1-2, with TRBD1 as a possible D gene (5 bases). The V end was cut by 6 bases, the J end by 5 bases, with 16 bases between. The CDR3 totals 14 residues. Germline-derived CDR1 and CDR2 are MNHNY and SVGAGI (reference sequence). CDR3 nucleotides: TGTGCCAGCAGGCGAGACAGTGGATTTTATGGCTACACCTTC. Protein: CASRRDSGFYGYTF.

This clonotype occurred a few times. This chain's CDR3 is CSASPTGWYQETQYF. The CDR3 DNA reads as TGCAGTGCTAGCCCGACAGGGTGGTACCAAGAGACCCAGTACTTC. This chain connects TRBV20-1 to TRBJ2-5, with 7 positions matching TRBD1. Germline V gene sequence: CDR1 DFQATT, CDR2 SNEGSKA (reference sequence). J lost 0 bases, V lost 3 bases, and 7 bases had no gene match. This CDR3 spans 15 amino acids.

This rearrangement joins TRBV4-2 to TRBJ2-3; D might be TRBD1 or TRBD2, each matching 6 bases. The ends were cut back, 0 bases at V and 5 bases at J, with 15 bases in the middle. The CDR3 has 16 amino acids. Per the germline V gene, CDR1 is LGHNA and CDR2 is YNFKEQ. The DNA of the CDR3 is TGTGCCAGCAGCCAAGACGGGGGCGCAGGTGGAGATACGCAGTATTTT. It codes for CASSQDGGAGGDTQYF.

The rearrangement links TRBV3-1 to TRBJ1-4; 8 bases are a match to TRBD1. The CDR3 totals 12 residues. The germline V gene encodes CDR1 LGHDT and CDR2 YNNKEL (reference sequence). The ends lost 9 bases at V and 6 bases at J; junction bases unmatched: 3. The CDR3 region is CASTGQDEKLFF. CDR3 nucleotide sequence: TGTGCCAGTACGGGACAGGATGAAAAACTGTTTTTT.

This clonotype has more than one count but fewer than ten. The CDR3 nucleotides are TGTGCCAGCAGCTTGGGGTACCCCCGGGAGCTGTTTTTT. It codes for CASSLGYPRELFF. The rearrangement joins TRBV5-6 to TRBJ2-2, with unresolved D. Looked up from germline, CDR1 is SGHDT and CDR2 is YYEEEE. The CDR3 is made up of 13 amino acids. Trimming cost V 0 bases and J 9 bases, with 9 bases left between them.

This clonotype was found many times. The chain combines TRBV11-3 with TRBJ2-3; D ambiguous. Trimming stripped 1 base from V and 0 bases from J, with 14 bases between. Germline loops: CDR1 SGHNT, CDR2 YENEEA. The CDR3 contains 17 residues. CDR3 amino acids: CASSLGGSSSSTDTQYF. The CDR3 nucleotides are TGTGCCAGCAGCTTAGGGGGTAGCAGCTCTAGCACAGATACGCAGTATTTT.

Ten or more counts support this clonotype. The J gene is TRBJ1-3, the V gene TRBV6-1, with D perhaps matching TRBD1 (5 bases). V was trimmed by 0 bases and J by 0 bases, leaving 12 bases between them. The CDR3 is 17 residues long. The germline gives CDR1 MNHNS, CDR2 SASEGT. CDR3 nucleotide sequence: TGTGCCAGCAGTGAAGCCCCCGGACACAGCTCTGGAAACACCATATATTTT. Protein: CASSEAPGHSSGNTIYF.

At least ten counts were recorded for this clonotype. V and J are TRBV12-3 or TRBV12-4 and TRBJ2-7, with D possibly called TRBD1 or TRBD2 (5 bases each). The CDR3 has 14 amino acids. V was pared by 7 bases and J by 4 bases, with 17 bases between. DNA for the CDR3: TGTGCCAGCACCTCGCGAGGGGAATTGTACGAGCAGTACTTC. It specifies CASTSRGELYEQYF.

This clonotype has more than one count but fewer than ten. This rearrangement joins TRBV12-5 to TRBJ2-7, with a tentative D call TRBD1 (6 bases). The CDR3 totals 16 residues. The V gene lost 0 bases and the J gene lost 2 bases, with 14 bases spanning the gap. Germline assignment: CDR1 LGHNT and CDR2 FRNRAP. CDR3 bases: TGTGCTAGTGGTTTGGTTGCAGGGCCAGGGGCCTACGAGCAGTACTTC. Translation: CASGLVAGPGAYEQYF.

The CDR3 DNA is TGCGCCAGCAGCCAGCGGCTAGCGGGCCTATACAATGAGCAGTTCTTC. It encodes CASSQRLAGLYNEQFF. The V call is TRBV5-1, the J call TRBJ2-1, with TRBD2 matching over 8 bases. The CDR3 contains 16 residues. V trimming: 4 bases; J trimming: 4 bases; junction bases outside the gene matches: 10. Germline V gene data show CDR1 as SGHRS and CDR2 as YFSETQ.

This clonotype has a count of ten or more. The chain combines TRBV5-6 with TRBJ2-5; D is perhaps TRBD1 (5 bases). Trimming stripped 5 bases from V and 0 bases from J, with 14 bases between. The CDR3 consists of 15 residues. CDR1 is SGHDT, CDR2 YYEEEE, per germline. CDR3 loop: CASSLQGRYQETQYF. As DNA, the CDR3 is TGTGCCAGCAGTCTTCAGGGTCGCTACCAAGAGACCCAGTACTTC.

For the CDR3, the DNA is TGCGCCAGCAGGTCCCCTAGAACCGGGGAGCTGTTTTTT. As protein: CASRSPRTGELFF. The rearrangement joins TRBV10-1 to TRBJ2-2; no definite D call. The CDR3 is 13 amino acids. Trimming shortened V by 6 bases and J by 5 bases, and 10 bases separated the two germline ends. The germline V gene encodes CDR1 WNHNN and CDR2 SYGVQD (reference sequence).

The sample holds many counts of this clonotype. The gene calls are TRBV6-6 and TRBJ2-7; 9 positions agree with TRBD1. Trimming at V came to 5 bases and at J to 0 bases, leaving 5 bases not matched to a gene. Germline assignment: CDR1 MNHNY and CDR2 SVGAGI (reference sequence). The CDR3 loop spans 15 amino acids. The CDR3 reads CASSAGTGSSYEQYF. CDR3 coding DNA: TGTGCCAGCAGTGCCGGGACAGGGAGCTCCTACGAGCAGTACTTC.